This TCR beta chain came from a study of T cell repertoires in cytomegalovirus infection. The overall study: Signatures in public TCR beta sequences pointed to both CMV infection and matching HLA type.

TCRdb recomputed calls from the reads with MiXCR, one row per CDR3 protein. The table lists a few hundred thousand distinct CDR3 sequences, 18% of them singletons. The CDR3 is made up of 15 amino acids. V lost 6 bases and J 3 bases, leaving 17 bases between the germline ends. Germline-derived CDR1 and CDR2 are MDHEN and SYDVKM. With regard to this clonotype: Antigen specificity is unknown.

Study conclusions and caveats: Cumulative frequency (of public TCR beta family members) identified carriers of CMV plus the relevant HLA. The ex vivo response was dominated by HLA-C-restricted CMV-specific TCR beta clonotypes.

The sequence came from a human donor in good health (CMV status not recorded). Some clones in this sample may be carry-over from other donors' samples. The sequenced material came from PBMCs. This rearrangement joins TRBV28 to TRBJ1-2; D remains unclear. The CDR3 loop is CASRIGSSRYYGYTF. In DNA, the CDR3 is TGTGCCAGCAGAATTGGGTCATCCAGGTACTATGGCTACACCTTC.